This passage covers 30 T cell receptor beta chains from one sample sequenced in a study of T cell repertoires and HLA-DP antigens. No antigen has been identified for these receptors. Some clones are missing from TCRdb's copy, which holds only in-frame ones; the method was immunoSEQ multiplex PCR. The repertoire holds about 89,000 clones, with 86% as singletons. The specimen sequenced was CD4+ T cells from PBMCs. The receptors shown here come from a man aged 50-60 years in good health and CMV-seronegative.

The chain carries TRBV18 and TRBJ2-7; no definite D call. The CDR3 extends over 15 amino acids. CDR1 is KGHSH, CDR2 LQKENI, per germline. V shed 6 bases and J shed 0 bases, with 15 bases lying between them. The CDR3 sequence: CASSPTKIFSYEQYF. The CDR3 nucleotides are TGTGCCAGCTCTCCGACAAAGATTTTCTCCTACGAGCAGTACTTC.

The chain couples TRBV6-1 to TRBJ2-5; 7 nucleotides line up with TRBD1. The length of the CDR3 is 15 residues. V dropped 6 bases and J dropped 2; count of bases not matched to a gene: 9. The germline CDR1 and CDR2 sequences are MNHNS and SASEGT. CDR3 sequence reads: CASRKLGTAQETQYF. DNA of the CDR3: TGTGCCAGCAGGAAACTAGGGACAGCTCAAGAGACCCAGTACTTC.

A single count supports this clone. The V and J genes are TRBV6-1 and TRBJ2-1; D perhaps matches TRBD2 (5 bases). The V gene lost 2 bases and the J gene lost 0 bases, with 11 bases spanning the gap. Germline loops: CDR1 MNHNS, CDR2 SASEGT. The CDR3 consists of 16 residues. CDR3 bases: TGTGCCAGCAGTGAAACCTTTGGGAGCTCCTACAATGAGCAGTTCTTC. Translated: CASSETFGSSYNEQFF.

V is TRBV6-6 and J is TRBJ1-5; D gene unclear. Germline CDR1 reads MNHNY; CDR2 reads SVGAGI (reference sequence). This CDR3 region has 14 residues. The germline V and J ends were trimmed by 5 bases and 7 bases, with 15 bases remaining between them. CDR3 sequence reads: CASSPNAGRQPQHF. Written as DNA, the CDR3 is TGTGCCAGCAGTCCAAACGCCGGTCGCCAGCCCCAGCATTTT.

This chain connects TRBV20-1 to TRBJ2-5; no clear D gene. Per the germline V gene, CDR1 is DFQATT and CDR2 is SNEGSKA (reference sequence). Trimming took 6 bases from V and 2 from J, leaving 4 bases between them. There are 10 residues in the CDR3. The CDR3 DNA is TGCAGTGCGCCACAAGAGACCCAGTACTTC. Its translation: CSAPQETQYF.

The chain couples TRBV4-3 to TRBJ1-1; 8 bases map to TRBD1. Trimming cost V 4 bases and J 1 base; bases outside gene matches: 8. CDR1 is LGHNA, CDR2 YSLEER, per germline. CDR3 length: 16 amino acids. Here the CDR3 DNA reads TGCGCCAGCAGCCCAAGAACCGGGACAGGGAACACTGAAGCTTTCTTT. Translated: CASSPRTGTGNTEAFF.

The chain carries TRBV18 and TRBJ1-1; D call uncertain. The length of the CDR3 is 16 residues. V was shortened by 5 bases and J by 0 bases, with 16 bases between the two germline ends. Per the germline V gene, CDR1 is KGHSH and CDR2 is LQKENI. In DNA, the CDR3 is TGTGCCAGCTCAGACGATGGACGGCTCATGAACACTGAAGCTTTCTTT. Protein sequence: CASSDDGRLMNTEAFF.

V is TRBV5-6 and J is TRBJ1-1; no reliable D call. The length of the CDR3 is 15 residues. Trimming removed 2 bases at V and 3 bases at J, with 14 bases between. Germline-derived CDR1 and CDR2 are SGHDT and YYEEEE. The CDR3 here is CASSLQPVLHTEAFF. CDR3 sequence (DNA): TGTGCCAGCAGCTTACAGCCCGTGCTTCACACTGAAGCTTTCTTT.

The gene calls are TRBV10-3 and TRBJ2-2; possibly TRBD2 for D (5 bases). The V end lost 8 bases, the J end lost 0 bases, and 10 bases lay between the germline ends. The CDR3 has 14 amino acids. Germline V gene data show CDR1 as ENHRY and CDR2 as SYGVKD. CDR3 sequence reads: CAIGEGPNTGELFF. The CDR3 nucleotides are TGTGCCATCGGCGAGGGCCCGAACACCGGGGAGCTGTTTTTT.

V gene TRBV19 combines with J gene TRBJ2-1; D might be TRBD1 (6 bases). From germline, CDR1 is LNHDA and CDR2 SQIVND (reference sequence). Trimming removed 3 bases at V and 5 bases at J, with 11 bases between. This CDR3 contains 14 residues. The CDR3 spells CASSIRTENNEQFF. In nucleotides, the CDR3 is TGTGCCAGTAGTATTCGGACAGAAAACAATGAGCAGTTCTTC. Combining the CDR3 with reference TRBV19 and TRBJ2-1 gives the whole variable domain DGGITQSPKYLFRKEGQNVTLSCEQNLNHDAMYWYRQDPGQGLRLIYYSQIVNDFQKGDIAEGYSVSREKKESFPLTVTSAQKNPTAFYLCASSIRTENNEQFFGPGTRLTVL.

The chain recombines TRBV10-2 with TRBJ1-2; TRBD1 might be the D (6 bases). The germline gives CDR1 WSHSY, CDR2 SAAADI. The CDR3 is made up of 13 amino acids. Trimming pared 0 bases from V and 8 bases from J, leaving 10 bases between. CDR3 in amino acids: CASSESGGGGYTF. DNA for the CDR3: TGCGCCAGCAGTGAGTCGGGGGGCGGCGGCTACACCTTC.

The CDR3: CASSVGASFSSDTQYF. CDR3 sequence (DNA): TGTGCCAGCAGCGTAGGTGCGTCTTTTTCTTCAGATACGCAGTATTTT. V usage is TRBV9 and J usage is TRBJ2-3, with D uncertain. CDR1 and CDR2 from the germline V gene are SGDLS and YYNGEE. Trimming cost V 0 bases and J 4 bases, with 15 bases left between them. CDR3 size: 16 residues.

The chain has TRBV10-1 and TRBJ2-1; D remains ambiguous. The CDR3 contains 13 residues. The germline V and J ends were trimmed by 6 bases and 16 bases, with 22 bases remaining between them. Germline CDR1 is WNHNN and CDR2 is SYGVQD (reference sequence). The CDR3 is CASSQGTRALEFF. As DNA, the CDR3 is TGCGCCAGCAGCCAAGGAACTCGGGCATTGGAATTCTTC.

The chain joins TRBV18 to TRBJ1-2, with TRBD1 matching 8 bases. CDR1 and CDR2 from the germline V gene are KGHSH and LQKENI. The V and J ends lost 2 bases and 5 bases, in that order; junction bases with no gene match: 10. The CDR3 spans 16 residues. The CDR3 loop reads CASSPGKNRGNYGYTF. In DNA form, the CDR3 reads TGTGCCAGCTCACCAGGGAAGAACAGGGGGAATTATGGCTACACCTTC.

The CDR3 loop is CASSIGRSDQETQYF. The CDR3 DNA follows: TGTGCCAGTAGTATAGGTCGGTCAGACCAAGAGACCCAGTACTTC. The chain is built from TRBV19 and TRBJ2-5; D is unclear. The CDR3 extends over 15 amino acids. Between the trimmed V and J ends, which lost 1 base and 0 bases, there was a span of 9 bases. The germline CDR1 and CDR2 sequences are LNHDA and SQIVND (reference sequence).

The chain carries TRBV5-1 and TRBJ2-7, with 10 bases aligning to TRBD1. V shed 2 bases and J 4 bases; nucleotides not matched to a gene: 6. Germline V lookup: CDR1 SGHRS, CDR2 YFSETQ. CDR3 length equals 15 residues. In nucleotides, the CDR3 is TGCGCCAGCAGCTTCGACCGGGACAGGGGATACGAGCAGTACTTC. Its protein is CASSFDRDRGYEQYF. Supplemented by reference TRBV5-1 and TRBJ2-7, the full variable domain reads KAGVTQTPRYLIKTRGQQVTLSCSPISGHRSVSWYQQTPGQGLQFLFEYFSETQRNKGNFPGRFSGRQFSNSRSEMNVSTLELGDSALYLCASSFDRDRGYEQYFGPGTRLTVT.

This clone was recorded once. The chain carries TRBV7-8 and TRBJ1-1, with unresolved D. CDR3 length equals 15 residues. The V and J ends lost 3 bases and 1 base respectively, with 12 bases between them. CDR1 is SGHVS and CDR2 is FQNEAQ in the germline V gene. CDR3 amino acids: CASSLDARANTEAFF. DNA of the CDR3: TGTGCCAGCAGCTTGGACGCGAGGGCGAACACTGAAGCTTTCTTT.

The chain carries TRBV7-8 and TRBJ2-3; no definite D call. In germline, CDR1 is SGHVS, CDR2 FQNEAQ. CDR3 length equals 16 residues. With 1 base removed from V and 0 bases from J, the gap between germline ends came to 11 bases. The CDR3 sequence is CASSLGLDTSTDTQYF. The CDR3 coding sequence is TGTGCCAGCAGCTTAGGGCTAGACACTAGCACAGATACGCAGTATTTT.

This chain links TRBV2 with TRBJ2-5; 7 nucleotides match TRBD2. The V gene's germline CDR1 is SNHLY and CDR2 FYNNEI. The CDR3 has 14 amino acids. J gave up 2 bases and V 8 bases, and 8 bases lay outside the gene matches. The CDR3 here is CASRGWGGQETQYF. The CDR3 DNA follows: TGTGCCAGCCGGGGATGGGGAGGGCAAGAGACCCAGTACTTC.

There are a few counts of this clone. The chain couples TRBV15 to TRBJ2-1, with D perhaps TRBD2 (5 bases). The V end was cut by 5 bases, the J end by 4 bases, with 18 bases between. The germline CDR1 and CDR2 sequences are LNHNV and YYDKDF (reference sequence). The CDR3 runs 16 residues. CDR3: CATSSGKRWEYNEQFF. The CDR3 coding sequence is TGTGCCACCAGCTCCGGTAAGCGATGGGAGTACAATGAGCAGTTCTTC.

The chain has TRBV19 and TRBJ2-3, with a possible D match to TRBD1 (6 bases). The germline V and J ends were trimmed by 3 bases and 5 bases, with 9 bases remaining between them. Germline CDR1 is LNHDA and CDR2 is SQIVND (reference sequence). There are 13 residues in the CDR3. In DNA, the CDR3 is TGTGCCAGTAGTATGGACAGACGAGATACGCAGTATTTT. Protein sequence: CASSMDRRDTQYF.

This chain uses TRBV19 with TRBJ2-6; 9 positions agree with TRBD1. This CDR3 is 15 amino acids long. The V gene end was trimmed by 11 bases and the J gene end by 2 bases; junction bases not matched to a gene: 7. Looked up from germline, CDR1 is LNHDA and CDR2 is SQIVND (reference sequence). The CDR3 DNA is TGTGCCTCGGACAGGGGAAGCACTGGGGCCAACGTCCTGACTTTC. This gives the protein CASDRGSTGANVLTF.

This chain links TRBV5-5 with TRBJ1-5, with D hard to call. The germline V and J ends were trimmed by 2 bases and 9 bases, with 21 bases remaining between them. The CDR3 loop spans 16 amino acids. Germline assignment: CDR1 SGHKS and CDR2 YYEKEE (reference sequence). The CDR3 DNA reads TGTGCCAGCAGCTTAACTGTGAACGGGGTCTCCGGGCCCCAGCATTTT. As protein: CASSLTVNGVSGPQHF.

The chain combines TRBV6-6 with TRBJ1-2; D is possibly TRBD1 (6 bases). CDR3 length: 15 amino acids. Germline V CDR1 and CDR2: MNHNY, SVGAGI (reference sequence). V lost 0 bases and J lost 6, with 14 bases in between. The CDR3 coding sequence is TGTGCCAGCAGTTACTCCCCAGGGGCGAAAGATGGCTACACCTTC. It codes for CASSYSPGAKDGYTF.

This CDR3 is CASSEIGQIYGYTF. CDR3 DNA sequence: TGTGCCAGCAGTGAGATAGGACAGATCTATGGCTACACCTTC. This chain connects TRBV2 to TRBJ1-2; D may be TRBD1 (6 bases). Trimming pared 3 bases from V and 4 bases from J, leaving 12 bases between. Per the germline V gene, CDR1 is SNHLY and CDR2 is FYNNEI. This CDR3 has 14 amino acids. Using reference TRBV2 and TRBJ1-2 for the parts outside the CDR3, the full variable domain is EPEVTQTPSHQVTQMGQEVILRCVPISNHLYFYWYRQILGQKVEFLVSFYNNEISEKSEIFDDQFSVERPDGSNFTLKIRSTKLEDSAMYFCASSEIGQIYGYTFGSGTRLTVV.

This sequence joins TRBV19 and TRBJ2-7; 9 bases match TRBD2. Germline CDR1 reads LNHDA; CDR2 reads SQIVND (reference sequence). There are 14 residues in the CDR3. V was clipped by 10 bases and J by 5 bases; unmatched bases: 12. CDR3 residues: CATRPGTSFNEQYF. The CDR3 bases are TGTGCCACCCGTCCCGGGACTAGCTTCAACGAGCAGTACTTC.

This chain joins TRBV4-3 and TRBJ1-1; 9 positions agree with TRBD1. This CDR3 comprises 15 residues. Germline V gene sequence: CDR1 LGHNA, CDR2 YSLEER. The V gene end was trimmed by 2 bases and the J gene end by 6 bases; junction bases not matched to a gene: 7. DNA of the CDR3: TGCGCCAGCAGCCAACCGGGACAGGGCATCGCTGAAGCTTTCTTT. Protein product: CASSQPGQGIAEAFF.

The V and J genes are TRBV7-2 and TRBJ2-7; 7 bases are shared with TRBD1. Germline lookup yields CDR1 SGHTA and CDR2 FQGNSA. This CDR3 is built from 18 residues. The ends lost 2 bases at V and 0 bases at J; junction bases unmatched: 13. As DNA, the CDR3 is TGTGCCAGCAGCTTATTATCAGGGGGTGTAGGCTTCTCCTACGAGCAGTACTTC. Protein product: CASSLLSGGVGFSYEQYF.

This chain uses TRBV5-1 with TRBJ2-3, with 13 bases aligning to TRBD2. V shed 5 bases, J shed 3 bases, and the junction held 3 bases outside the gene matches. From germline, CDR1 is SGHRS and CDR2 YFSETQ. The CDR3 has 15 residues. The CDR3: CASRGLAGQTDTQYF. Written as DNA, the CDR3 is TGCGCCAGCAGGGGACTAGCGGGGCAGACAGATACGCAGTATTTT.

The chain has TRBV10-3 and TRBJ2-5; 8 bases fit TRBD2. Germline CDR1 reads ENHRY; CDR2 reads SYGVKD. The CDR3 runs 15 residues. V was pared by 4 bases and J by 3 bases, with 7 bases of the junction left unmatched. The CDR3 loop reads CAISALGLGEETQYF. The CDR3 coding sequence is TGTGCCATCAGTGCTTTGGGACTAGGGGAAGAGACCCAGTACTTC.